This T cell receptor (beta chain) was recovered during a study of post-analysis software for immune sequencing data. Overall study context: Some patients lacked subtype; others had relapsing-remitting, secondary progressive or progressive-relapsing disease.

Only one count was recorded for this clonotype. Antigen: not known. The CDR3 covers 15 residues. Germline-derived CDR1 and CDR2 are MDHEN and SYDVKM. The V and J ends lost 8 bases and 9 bases, in that order; junction bases with no gene match: 10. Study conclusions and caveats: Relative to controls, patients had several TRBV segments at higher frequency, with TRBV5-6, TRBV5-1 and TRBV20-1 among these.

The TCR beta cDNA libraries contained unique molecular identifiers. From the PCR reads, TCRdb called clonotypes with MiXCR, one entry per CDR3 protein. Of about half a million distinct CDR3 sequences listed, roughly 46% are singletons. The sample comprised blood. V is TRBV28 and J is TRBJ2-1, with 13 bases matching TRBD2. This clonotype was obtained from a girl aged 10 to 17 with multiple sclerosis. CDR3: CASELAGGPEGEQFF. Here the CDR3 DNA reads TGTGCCAGCGAACTAGCGGGAGGGCCTGAGGGTGAGCAGTTCTTC.